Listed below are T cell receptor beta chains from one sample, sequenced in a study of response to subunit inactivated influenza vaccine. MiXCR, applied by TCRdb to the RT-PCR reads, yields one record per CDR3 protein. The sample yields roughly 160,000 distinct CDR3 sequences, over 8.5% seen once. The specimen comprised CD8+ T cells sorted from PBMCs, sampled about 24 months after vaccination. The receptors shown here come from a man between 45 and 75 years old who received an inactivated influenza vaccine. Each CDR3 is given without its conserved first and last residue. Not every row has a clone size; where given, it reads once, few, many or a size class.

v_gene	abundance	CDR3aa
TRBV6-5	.	ASSYWAGTNTEAF
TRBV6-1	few	ASRKGPANGELF
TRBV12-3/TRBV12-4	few	ASPKPGGRWDTQY
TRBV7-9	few	ASSPGQGALEQY
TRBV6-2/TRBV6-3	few	ASSYELGQGSNEQF
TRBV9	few	ASSSNRAPGGYT
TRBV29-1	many	SVERTGNHDEQF
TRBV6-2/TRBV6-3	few	ASSSTGPQH
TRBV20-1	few	SAPSGPLRSYNEQF
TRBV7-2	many	ASSLRYTGELF
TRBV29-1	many	SVEGSGQIYEQY
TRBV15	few	ATSQGSGRWTGELF
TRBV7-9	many	ASSDLAAGGTDTQY
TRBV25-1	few	ASSGPKRLSSYNEQF
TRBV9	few	ASSVGGSVSYEQY
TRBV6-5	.	ASSYSSGDTGELF